Here is one TCR beta chain with its context. The table came from immunoSEQ multiplex PCR; TCRdb's copy has only in-frame clones and leaves some out. This table has hundreds of thousands of clones, just over 85% appearing once. This record belongs to a study of blood T cell repertoires in COVID-19. Study overall: The United States, Italy and Spain supplied acute and convalescent COVID-19 samples. Nucleic acid was either cDNA or gDNA, and it came from T cells, B-cell-depleted T cells, or PBMCs.

V trimming: 0 bases; J trimming: 6 bases; junction bases outside the gene matches: 8. CDR1 is MNHEY and CDR2 is SVGAGI in the germline V gene. The CDR3 consists of 16 residues. Input material: peripheral blood. The chain carries TRBV6-5 and TRBJ1-2; 9 bases are a match to TRBD1. This clonotype originated in a young woman with active or convalescent COVID-19. CDR3 sequence reads: CASSYSAAGTGNGYTF. The CDR3 region has the DNA TGTGCCAGCAGTTACTCGGCGGCCGGGACAGGGAATGGCTACACCTTC.